The 9 T cell receptor beta chains below were found in one sample sequenced in a study of read filtering for tumor transcriptome and immune sequencing. The library was built from about 0.4 ug RNA with molecular barcoded adaptors for alpha/delta and beta/gamma chains. TCRdb re-called the reads with MiXCR, one entry per CDR3 protein. The table has roughly 90,000 distinct CDR3 sequences, around a fifth seen once. The sequencing sample was made of a population of CD138-negative cells sorted from bone marrow. The receptors were gathered from a donor older than 35 with multiple myeloma.

This clonotype appeared a few times. The chain joins TRBV27 to TRBJ1-2, with D uncertain. Per germline, CDR1 MNHEY and CDR2 SMNVEV (reference sequence). V lost 2 bases and J lost 3, with 7 bases in between. There are 13 residues in the CDR3. CDR3 amino acids: CASSLEGYYGYTF. Written as DNA, the CDR3 is TGTGCCAGCAGTTTAGAGGGATACTATGGCTACACCTTC.

This clonotype has more than one count but fewer than ten. This chain uses TRBV7-9 with TRBJ1-5; 9 nucleotides line up with TRBD1. CDR3 size: 14 residues. CDR1 and CDR2 (germline): SEHNR, FQNEAQ (reference sequence). The V gene end was trimmed by 4 bases and the J gene end by 6 bases; junction bases not matched to a gene: 4. CDR3 loop: CASSWTGETQPQHF. The CDR3 coding sequence is TGTGCCAGCAGCTGGACAGGGGAGACTCAGCCCCAGCATTTT.

This clonotype was picked up many times. The V call is TRBV20-1, the J call TRBJ1-1; 8 bases are shared with TRBD1. From germline, CDR1 is DFQATT and CDR2 SNEGSKA (reference sequence). Trimming took 3 bases from V and 4 from J; bases not matched to a gene: 7. The CDR3 spans 14 residues. CDR3 nucleotides: TGCAGTGCTAGCAGGACAGGGATCGGCACTGAAGCTTTCTTT. It is translated as CSASRTGIGTEAFF.

This clonotype came up many times. The gene calls are TRBV29-1 and TRBJ1-4; 7 bases match TRBD1. Looked up from germline, CDR1 is SQVTM and CDR2 is ANQGSEA. CDR3 length equals 13 residues. With 2 bases clipped from V and 8 bases from J, the junction kept 5 bases outside the gene matches. As DNA, the CDR3 is TGCAGCGTTGAAAGACAGGGAGACGAAAAACTGTTTTTT. As protein: CSVERQGDEKLFF. Full variable domain (remainder filled in from reference TRBV29-1 and TRBJ1-4): SAVISQKPSRDICQRGTSLTIQCQVDSQVTMMFWYRQQPGQSLTLIATANQGSEATYESGFVIDKFPISRPNLTFSTLTVSNMSPEDSSIYLCSVERQGDEKLFFGSGTQLSVL.

This clonotype appeared many times. The V and J genes are TRBV12-3 or TRBV12-4 and TRBJ1-1; no clear D gene. The V and J ends lost 4 bases and 4 bases respectively, with 13 bases between them. The CDR3 contains 14 residues. The CDR3 here is CASSWGGRGTEAFF. The CDR3 DNA is TGTGCCAGCAGTTGGGGAGGGCGGGGCACTGAAGCTTTCTTT.

This clonotype occurred many times. V gene TRBV10-2 combines with J gene TRBJ1-1, with D possibly TRBD1 on 6 matching bases. Per the germline V gene, CDR1 is WSHSY and CDR2 is SAAADI. The ends were cut back, 7 bases at V and 1 base at J, with 13 bases in the middle. This CDR3 spans 14 amino acids. Here the CDR3 DNA reads TGCGCCAGCACCCCTGGGGGGCAGAACACTGAAGCTTTCTTT. Translated, it gives CASTPGGQNTEAFF.

This clonotype has a count of ten or more. The genes are TRBV28 and TRBJ2-7; the D call may be TRBD1 or TRBD2 (5 bases each). Trimming removed 5 bases from V and 1 base from J, with 21 bases in between. The CDR3 is made up of 17 amino acids. Looked up from germline, CDR1 is MDHEN and CDR2 is SYDVKM. CDR3 in amino acids: CASSPRPFGTWSYEQYF. The DNA for the CDR3 is TGTGCCAGCAGTCCACGGCCGTTTGGGACCTGGTCCTACGAGCAGTACTTC. The full variable domain, in which reference TRBV28 and TRBJ2-7 provide the parts outside the CDR3, is DVKVTQSSRYLVKRTGEKVFLECVQDMDHENMFWYRQDPGLGLRLIYFSYDVKMKEKGDIPEGYSVSREKKERFSLILESASTNQTSMYLCASSPRPFGTWSYEQYFGPGTRLTVT.

This clonotype was seen at least ten times. The chain uses TRBV18 and TRBJ1-1; 8 nucleotides agree with TRBD1. The ends lost 3 bases at V and 1 base at J; junction bases unmatched: 4. Germline values: CDR1 KGHSH, CDR2 LQKENI. The CDR3 consists of 15 residues. The CDR3 spells CASSPQGAANTEAFF. CDR3 nucleotides: TGTGCCAGCTCACCGCAGGGGGCAGCGAACACTGAAGCTTTCTTT. Filled out from reference TRBV18 and TRBJ1-1, the complete variable domain reads NAGVMQNPRHLVRRRGQEARLRCSPMKGHSHVYWYRQLPEEGLKFMVYLQKENIIDESGMPKERFSAEFPKEGPSILRIQQVVRGDSAAYFCASSPQGAANTEAFFGQGTRLTVV.

This clonotype qualifies as medium-sized. The chain uses TRBV24-1 and TRBJ2-1, with 8 bases aligning to TRBD1. The germline V gene encodes CDR1 KGHDR and CDR2 SFDVKD. J gave up 9 bases and V 2 bases, and 5 bases lay outside the gene matches. The length of the CDR3 is 14 residues. CDR3 bases: TGTGCCACCAGTGATTCCCAGGGGGCAGCTGAGCAGTTCTTC. Its protein product is CATSDSQGAAEQFF.